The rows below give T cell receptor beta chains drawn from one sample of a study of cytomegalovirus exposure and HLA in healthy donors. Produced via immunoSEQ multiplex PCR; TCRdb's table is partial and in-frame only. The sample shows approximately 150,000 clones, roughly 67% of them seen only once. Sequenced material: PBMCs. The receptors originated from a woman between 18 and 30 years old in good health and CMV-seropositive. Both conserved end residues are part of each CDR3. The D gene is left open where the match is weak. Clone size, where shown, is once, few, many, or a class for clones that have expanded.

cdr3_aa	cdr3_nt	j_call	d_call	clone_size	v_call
CASSMTGGNSPLHF	TGTGCCAGTAGTATGACCGGGGGTAATTCACCCCTCCACTTT	TRBJ1-6	-	-	TRBV19
CASRNRTGLAFF	TGTGCCAGTAGAAACCGGACAGGTCTTGCTTTCTTT	TRBJ1-1	TRBD1	-	TRBV19
CASSPSGGITDTQYF	TGTGCTAGCAGCCCTAGCGGGGGGATCACAGATACGCAGTATTTT	TRBJ2-3	TRBD2	-	TRBV7-7
CASSEGLAVDRTQYF	TGTGCCAGCAGTGAAGGACTAGCGGTTGACCGGACCCAGTACTTC	TRBJ2-5	TRBD2	-	TRBV27
CASSLSGGIYYNEQFF	TGTGCCAGCAGCTTGTCGGGGGGGATTTACTACAATGAGCAGTTCTTC	TRBJ2-1	TRBD2	few	TRBV5-6
CASSQDRSSSYEQYF	TGCGCCAGCAGCCAAGATCGGTCTAGCTCCTACGAGCAGTACTTC	TRBJ2-7	-	-	TRBV4-3
CASSYSTGPNEKLFF	TGTGCCAGCAGTTACTCGACAGGGCCTAATGAAAAACTGTTTTTT	TRBJ1-4	TRBD1	-	TRBV6-5
CASSIQAGGSYNEQFF	TGTGCCAGTAGTATACAAGCGGGGGGGTCATACAATGAGCAGTTCTTC	TRBJ2-1	TRBD2	-	TRBV19
CASSLLSGGTTDTQYF	TGTGCCAGCAGTTTACTTAGCGGGGGGACCACAGATACGCAGTATTTT	TRBJ2-3	TRBD2	once	TRBV11-2
CASSSTGYSPLHF	TGTGCCAGCAGCTCCACGGGGTATTCACCCCTCCACTTT	TRBJ1-6	-	-	TRBV7-2
CASSLERTDIQYF	TGTGCCAGCAGCTTGGAACGGACAGACATTCAGTACTTC	TRBJ2-4	-	-	TRBV5-4
CASSLAWTGAGYGYTF	TGCGCCAGCAGCTTGGCCTGGACAGGGGCAGGCTATGGCTACACCTTC	TRBJ1-2	TRBD1	few	TRBV5-1
CANSFGTGGEKLFF	TGTGCCAACAGCTTTGGGACAGGGGGTGAAAAACTGTTTTTT	TRBJ1-4	TRBD1	-	TRBV7-2
CASSPTSGGEQYF	TGCGCCAGCAGTCCGACTAGCGGGGGTGAGCAGTACTTC	TRBJ2-7	TRBD2	-	TRBV4-3
CASSEAIGQGDQPQHF	TGTGCCAGCAGTGAAGCGATTGGACAGGGCGATCAGCCCCAGCATTTT	TRBJ1-5	TRBD1	-	TRBV6-1
CASSVATAGTSGGKETQYF	TGTGCCAGCAGCGTAGCTACGGCCGGGACTAGCGGGGGGAAAGAGACCCAGTACTTC	TRBJ2-5	TRBD2	-	TRBV9
CASSFLGQGTGELFF	TGTGCCAGCAGCTTCCTGGGGCAAGGCACCGGGGAGCTGTTTTTT	TRBJ2-2	-	-	TRBV7-9
CAYSGLAYNEQFF	TGTGCCTACTCCGGACTAGCGTACAATGAGCAGTTCTTC	TRBJ2-1	TRBD2	few	TRBV30
CASSLADRAHTYGYTF	TGCGCCAGCAGCTTGGCTGACAGGGCGCACACCTATGGCTACACCTTC	TRBJ1-2	TRBD1	few	TRBV5-1
CASSPRQGMAYEQYF	TGTGCCAGCAGCCCTAGACAGGGGATGGCCTACGAGCAGTACTTC	TRBJ2-7	TRBD1	-	TRBV5-6
CAIRQGDSYEQYF	TGTGCCATCCGGCAGGGGGACAGCTACGAGCAGTACTTC	TRBJ2-7	TRBD1	-	TRBV10-3
CARYRTVQPITEAFF	TGTGCGAGATACCGGACAGTGCAACCTATCACTGAAGCTTTCTTT	TRBJ1-1	-	-	TRBV11-3
CASSFRGGQTLNTEAFF	TGCGCCAGCAGCTTTCGAGGGGGCCAGACCTTGAACACTGAAGCTTTCTTT	TRBJ1-1	TRBD1	once	TRBV5-1
CASSYRTGYGYTF	TGTGCCAGCAGTTACCGGACAGGGTATGGCTACACCTTC	TRBJ1-2	TRBD1	-	TRBV6-5
CASSFFGAVAFF	TGTGCCAGCAGTTTTTTTGGGGCGGTAGCTTTCTTT	TRBJ1-1	-	-	TRBV28
CASSQALSGGSSGANVLTF	TGCGCCAGCAGCCAAGCTCTAAGCGGGGGTTCTTCTGGGGCCAACGTCCTGACTTTC	TRBJ2-6	TRBD2	-	TRBV4-3
CAWLNNEKLFF	TGCGCCTGGTTAAATAATGAAAAACTGTTTTTT	TRBJ1-4	-	-	TRBV30
CASSFLRAGSGNTIYF	TGTGCCAGCAGCTTCCTACGAGCAGGGTCCGGAAACACCATATATTTT	TRBJ1-3	-	-	TRBV11-2
CAISESLGQANHGTQYF	TGTGCCATCAGTGAGTCACTCGGACAGGCCAATCATGGGACCCAGTACTTC	TRBJ2-5	TRBD1	-	TRBV10-3
CASGGIAGVSTDTQYF	TGTGCCAGCGGGGGAATAGCGGGAGTTAGCACAGATACGCAGTATTTT	TRBJ2-3	TRBD2	few	TRBV4-2
CASSHGGKYEQYF	TGTGCCAGCAGCCACGGGGGAAAGTACGAGCAGTACTTC	TRBJ2-7	-	once	TRBV7-3
CASSEEGQGKIGQYF	TGTGCCAGCAGTGAAGAGGGACAGGGAAAAATTGGGCAGTACTTC	TRBJ2-7	TRBD1	-	TRBV6-1
CASRKPGQGNKNIQYF	TGTGCCAGCAGAAAACCGGGACAGGGGAACAAAAACATTCAGTACTTC	TRBJ2-4	TRBD1	-	TRBV27
CASSPTGRMGTDTQYF	TGTGCCAGCAGTCCAACAGGGCGAATGGGGACAGATACGCAGTATTTT	TRBJ2-3	-	-	TRBV6-4
CASSGGGGTNTGELFF	TGTGCCAGCAGCGGGGGCGGGGGGACGAACACCGGGGAGCTGTTTTTT	TRBJ2-2	TRBD2	-	TRBV5-4
CASSKGPILFKDGQIGSGNTIYF	TGTGCCAGCAGCAAAGGCCCGATTCTTTTCAAAGATGGACAGATCGGCTCTGGAAACACCATATATTTT	TRBJ1-3	-	-	TRBV21-1
CASSPGQGFSYNEQFF	TGTGCCAGCAGTCCTGGACAGGGATTCTCCTACAATGAGCAGTTCTTC	TRBJ2-1	TRBD1	few	TRBV6-4
CASSQPTNANYGYTF	TGTGCCAGCAGCCAACCAACAAACGCTAACTATGGCTACACCTTC	TRBJ1-2	-	-	TRBV4-2
CASSRDSAMNTEAFF	TGTGCCAGCAGCCGGGACAGCGCCATGAACACTGAAGCTTTCTTT	TRBJ1-1	TRBD1	-	TRBV5-4
CACFGQGGGTEAFF	TGTGCCTGTTTCGGACAGGGTGGAGGGACTGAAGCTTTCTTT	TRBJ1-1	TRBD1	-	TRBV28
CASSQDLGGGGDNEQFF	TGCGCCAGCAGCCAAGATCTTGGCGGGGGAGGAGACAATGAGCAGTTCTTC	TRBJ2-1	TRBD2	-	TRBV4-3
CAWSPGLAGETQYF	TGTGCCTGGAGTCCTGGACTAGCCGGCGAGACCCAGTACTTC	TRBJ2-5	TRBD2	-	TRBV30
CASSFGTGTDTQYF	TGCGCCAGCAGCTTCGGGACAGGGACAGATACGCAGTATTTT	TRBJ2-3	TRBD1	-	TRBV5-1
CAIRPAGMNTEAFF	TGTGCCATCAGGCCGGCAGGGATGAACACTGAAGCTTTCTTT	TRBJ1-1	-	few	TRBV10-3